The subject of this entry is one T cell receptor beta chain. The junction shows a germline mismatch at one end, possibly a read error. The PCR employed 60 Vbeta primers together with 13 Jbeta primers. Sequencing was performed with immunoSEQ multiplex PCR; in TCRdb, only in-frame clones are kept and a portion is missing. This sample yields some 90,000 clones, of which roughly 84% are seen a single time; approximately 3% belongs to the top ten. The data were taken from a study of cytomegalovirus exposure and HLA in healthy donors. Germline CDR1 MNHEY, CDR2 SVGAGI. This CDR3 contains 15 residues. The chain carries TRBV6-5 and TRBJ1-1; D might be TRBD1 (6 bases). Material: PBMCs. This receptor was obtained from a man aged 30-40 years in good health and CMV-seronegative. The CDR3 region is CASSRPTGLKTEAFF. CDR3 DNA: TGTGCCAGCAGTAGGCCGACAGGACTGAAGACTGAAGCTTTCTTT.